This T cell receptor beta chain came from a study of tumor-infiltrating lymphocytes in localized non-small cell lung cancer. General study results and limits: Only some patients had TCR sequencing, depending on available tissue.

The CDR3 contains 14 residues. The junction had 6 bases not matched to a gene; V was cut back by 2 bases and J by 4 bases. The germline V gene encodes CDR1 SGDLS and CDR2 YYNGEE. Profiling relied on immunoSEQ multiplex PCR, and the TCRdb table lists in-frame clones only, not all of them. The sample includes 9,000 to 9,500 clones, approximately 80% of them seen just once. In regard to this clone: Its cognate antigen is unknown.

The V gene is TRBV9, the J gene TRBJ2-7; 7 bases match TRBD2. Sequenced sample: uninvolved lung tissue not adjacent to the tumor. The TCR comes from a human donor with non-small cell lung cancer. The DNA of the CDR3 is TGTGCCAGCAGCGTTTTACCAGCGGGGTACGAGCAGTACTTC. It yields the protein CASSVLPAGYEQYF. Full variable domain (remainder filled in from reference TRBV9 and TRBJ2-7): DSGVTQTPKHLITATGQRVTLRCSPRSGDLSVYWYQQSLDQGLQFLIQYYNGEERAKGNILERFSAQQFPDLHSELNLSSLELGDSALYFCASSVLPAGYEQYFGPGTRLTVT.